This T cell receptor (beta chain) originates from a study of blood T cell repertoires in COVID-19. Background on the study: The United States, Italy and Spain provided the acute and convalescent COVID-19 samples. Sources were T cells, B-cell-depleted T cells, or PBMCs; the material itself was cDNA or gDNA.

In the original analysis: Amplified reference gene primers provided the basis for estimating nucleated cell counts. Clones were sequenced by immunoSEQ multiplex PCR, and TCRdb holds only the in-frame ones, with some missing. The D gene and trimming were derived from the DNA, and the V and J assignments and clone size from that table. The sample yields about 150,000 clones, about 90% seen once. Trimming took off 1 base at V and 2 bases at J, with 9 bases between the two ends. Germline values: CDR1 SGHTA, CDR2 FQGNSA. This CDR3 region has 15 residues. The chain recombines TRBV7-2 with TRBJ2-1; D is unresolved. Material: peripheral blood. The sequence was collected from a woman aged 55-69 years with active or convalescent COVID-19. For the CDR3, the DNA is TGTGCCAGCAGCTTAGATTGGGCGACCTACAATGAGCAGTTCTTC. This codes for CASSLDWATYNEQFF.